This entry lists 7 T cell receptor beta chains sequenced from one sample in a study of T cell changes during pregnancy in multiple sclerosis. Repertoires were generated with immunoSEQ multiplex PCR, while TCRdb's copy carries only in-frame clones and drops some. This sample yields about 69,000 clones, of which approximately 92% are seen a single time; 1.5% to 2.5% belongs to the top ten. Sequences were derived from peripheral blood, sampled in the third trimester of pregnancy. These receptors were collected from a female donor in good health, enrolled as a control in a pregnancy study.

This clone has only one observation. The chain is built from TRBV15 and TRBJ1-2; perhaps TRBD1 as D (5 bases). Germline CDR1 LNHNV, CDR2 YYDKDF (reference sequence). The CDR3 extends over 13 amino acids. V lost 5 bases to trimming and J lost 7 bases, with 14 bases between them. The DNA of the CDR3 is TGTGCCACCAGCCCGAGGCGGGGGTCTGGCTACACCTTC. This gives the protein CATSPRRGSGYTF.

The chain carries TRBV29-1 and TRBJ2-5, with a possible D match to TRBD1 (5 bases). This CDR3 comprises 14 residues. Germline V gene data show CDR1 as SQVTM and CDR2 as ANQGSEA. V lost 7 bases to trimming and J lost 0 bases, with 15 bases between them. The CDR3 bases are TGCAGCGCAGAGACAGTGAGATACCAAGAGACCCAGTACTTC. Translating it yields CSAETVRYQETQYF.

The V and J genes are TRBV7-9 and TRBJ1-6, with a weak D call TRBD1 (5 bases). V was trimmed by 1 base and J by 10 bases, leaving 5 bases between them. In germline, CDR1 is SEHNR, CDR2 FQNEAQ (reference sequence). The CDR3 runs to 12 residues. The CDR3 spells CASSLGGSPLHF. Here the CDR3 DNA reads TGTGCCAGCAGCTTAGGGGGCTCACCCCTCCACTTT. The whole variable domain, remainder taken from reference TRBV7-9 and TRBJ1-6, is DTGVSQNPRHKITKRGQNVTFRCDPISEHNRLYWYRQTLGQGPEFLTYFQNEAQLEKSRLLSDRFSAERPKGSFSTLEIQRTEQGDSAMYLCASSLGGSPLHFGNGTRLTVT.

The CDR3 bases are TGTGCCTGGACCAACGGGGTGAACACTGAAGCTTTCTTT. Amino acid sequence: CAWTNGVNTEAFF. J is TRBJ1-1 and V is TRBV30; no reliable D call. The CDR3 spans 13 residues. The V gene lost 4 bases and the J gene lost 0 bases, with 9 bases spanning the gap. Germline lookup yields CDR1 GTSNPN and CDR2 SVGIG (reference sequence).

CDR3 DNA sequence: TGTGCCAGCAGCCAGCGGCTAGCGGCCCTTTTGGATGAGCAGTTCTTC. It specifies CASSQRLAALLDEQFF. This chain joins TRBV14 and TRBJ2-1; TRBD2 matches 7 bases. V lost 3 bases to trimming and J lost 8 bases; unmatched junction nucleotides: 13. Germline CDR1 SGHDN, CDR2 FVKESK. The CDR3 consists of 16 residues.

The V gene is TRBV28, the J gene TRBJ1-1; D is possibly TRBD1 (6 bases). Trimming left V 8 bases short and J 6 bases short, with 16 bases between. The germline V gene has CDR1 MDHEN and CDR2 SYDVKM. This CDR3 comprises 13 residues. This CDR3 is CASSAGAIAEAFF. The CDR3, as DNA: TGTGCCAGCTCGGCAGGGGCAATAGCTGAAGCTTTCTTT.

V gene TRBV7-9 combines with J gene TRBJ1-2, with 9 bases lining up with TRBD1. V shed 7 bases and J 6 bases; nucleotides not matched to a gene: 15. CDR3 length: 16 residues. Germline V lookup: CDR1 SEHNR, CDR2 FQNEAQ (reference sequence). CDR3 sequence (DNA): TGTGCCAGCACCAAAGCCCGCGAGGGACAGGGAAATGGCTACACCTTC. Translation gives CASTKAREGQGNGYTF.